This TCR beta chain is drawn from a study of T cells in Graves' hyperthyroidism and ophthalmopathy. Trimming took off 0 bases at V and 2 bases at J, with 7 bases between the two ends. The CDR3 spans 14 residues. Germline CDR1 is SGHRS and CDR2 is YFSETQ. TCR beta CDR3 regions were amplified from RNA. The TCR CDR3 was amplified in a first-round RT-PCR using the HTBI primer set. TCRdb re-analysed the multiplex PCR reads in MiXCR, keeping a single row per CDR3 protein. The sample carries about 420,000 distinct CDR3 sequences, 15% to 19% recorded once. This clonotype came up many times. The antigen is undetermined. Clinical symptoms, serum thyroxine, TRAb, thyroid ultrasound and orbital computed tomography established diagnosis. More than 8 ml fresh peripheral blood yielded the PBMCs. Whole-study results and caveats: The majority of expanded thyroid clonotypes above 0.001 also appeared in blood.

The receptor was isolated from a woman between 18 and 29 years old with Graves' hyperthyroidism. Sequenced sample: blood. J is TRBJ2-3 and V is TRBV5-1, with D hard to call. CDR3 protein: CASSLALNTDTQYF. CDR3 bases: TGCGCCAGCAGCTTGGCTCTCAACACAGATACGCAGTATTTT.